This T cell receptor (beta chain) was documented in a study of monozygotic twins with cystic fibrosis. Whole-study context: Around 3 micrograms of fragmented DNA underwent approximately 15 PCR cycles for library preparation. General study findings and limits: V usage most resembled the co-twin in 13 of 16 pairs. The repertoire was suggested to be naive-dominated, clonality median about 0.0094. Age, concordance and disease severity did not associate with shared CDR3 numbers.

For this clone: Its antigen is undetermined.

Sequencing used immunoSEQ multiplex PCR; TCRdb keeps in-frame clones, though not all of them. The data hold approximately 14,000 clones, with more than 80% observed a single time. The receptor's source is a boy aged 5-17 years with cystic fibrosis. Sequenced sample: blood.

In DNA form, the CDR3 reads TGTGCCAGTAGTGGGAGCCTCCGGGAAGGCTACACCTTC. Protein sequence: CASSGSLREGYTF. The V call is TRBV19, the J call TRBJ1-2; D remains unclear. This CDR3 comprises 13 residues. V lost 5 bases and J lost 8, with 15 bases in between. The V gene's germline CDR1 is LNHDA and CDR2 SQIVND (reference sequence).